The rows below give T cell receptor beta chains drawn from one sample of a study of PD-1 blockade in classical Hodgkin lymphoma. Produced via immunoSEQ multiplex PCR; TCRdb's table is partial and in-frame only. The sample shows 60,000 or so clones, roughly 90% of them seen only once. The specimen was peripheral blood mononuclear cells (PBMCs), collected at baseline. These receptors all come from a human donor with classical Hodgkin lymphoma. The CDR3 runs from the conserved cysteine through the conserved F or W. The D gene is left open where the match is weak. Not all rows give a size; the values are once, few, many and, for expanded clones, a class.

j_call clone_size d_call v_call cdr3_aa cdr3_nt
TRBJ2-5 . . TRBV2 CASSEALGSQWETQYF TGTGCCAGCAGTGAAGCGCTTGGGAGCCAGTGGGAGACCCAGTACTTC
TRBJ1-1 . . TRBV14 CASSQEGRGNTEAFF TGTGCCAGCAGCCAAGAGGGCAGGGGGAACACTGAAGCTTTCTTT
TRBJ2-7 . TRBD2 TRBV2 CASKNRAPGTSGRHSYEQYF TGTGCCAGCAAGAACCGGGCGCCCGGGACTAGCGGGAGGCACTCCTACGAGCAGTACTTC
TRBJ1-1 few . TRBV2 CASSLAGTEAFF TGTGCCAGCAGCCTAGCGGGGACTGAAGCTTTCTTT
TRBJ2-5 . TRBD1 TRBV7-7 CASSETGAETQYF TGTGCTAGCAGTGAGACAGGGGCGGAGACCCAGTACTTC
TRBJ2-2 . TRBD2 TRBV5-4 CASRFSGGTGELFF TGTGCCAGCAGGTTTAGCGGGGGGACCGGGGAGCTGTTTTTT
TRBJ2-7 . . TRBV11-1 CASSLGGPVYEQYF TGTGCCAGCAGCTTAGGGGGGCCCGTCTACGAGCAGTACTTC
TRBJ2-7 . . TRBV4-1 CASSQGSGTYEQYF TGCGCCAGCAGCCAAGGGTCGGGGACCTACGAGCAGTACTTC
TRBJ2-1 few . TRBV7-8 CASSLGARGHEQFF TGTGCCAGCAGCTTAGGCGCCAGGGGACATGAGCAGTTCTTC
TRBJ1-5 . TRBD1 TRBV15 CATSVGTAYNQPQHF TGTGCCACCAGCGTCGGGACAGCCTACAATCAGCCCCAGCATTTT
TRBJ1-6 . . TRBV2 CASSVTNSGETFYNSPLHF TGTGCCAGCAGTGTGACCAACTCGGGGGAAACCTTCTATAATTCACCCCTCCACTTT
TRBJ2-7 . . TRBV27 CASSLIPPAGGGYEQYF TGTGCCAGCAGTTTAATCCCGCCAGCCGGAGGGGGCTACGAGCAGTACTTC
TRBJ2-7 . TRBD2 TRBV5-1 CASSRGLAEYEQYF TGCGCCAGCAGCCGGGGACTAGCGGAGTACGAGCAGTACTTC
TRBJ2-7 . TRBD2 TRBV2 CASSEGLAAAGYEQYF TGTGCCAGCAGTGAGGGACTAGCGGCGGCGGGGTACGAGCAGTACTTC
TRBJ1-5 . . TRBV2 CASRRRVDSNQPQHF TGTGCCAGCCGGCGACGGGTCGATAGCAATCAGCCCCAGCATTTT
TRBJ2-3 . TRBD2 TRBV5-4 CASSPPGGGRTDTQYF TGTGCCAGCAGCCCCCCCGGCGGGGGACGCACAGATACGCAGTATTTT
TRBJ2-5 . . TRBV7-9 CASSPGTVRVETQYF TGTGCCAGCAGCCCCGGCACGGTGAGAGTTGAGACCCAGTACTTC
TRBJ2-1 . TRBD1 TRBV2 CAKGQGYNEQFF TGTGCCAAGGGACAGGGTTACAATGAGCAGTTCTTC
TRBJ2-1 . . TRBV11-2 CASSLAGEQFF TGTGCCAGCAGCTTAGCAGGTGAGCAGTTCTTC
TRBJ1-5 few . TRBV19 CASRILGGNQPQHF TGTGCCAGTAGGATATTAGGGGGCAATCAGCCCCAGCATTTT
TRBJ2-2 . . TRBV11-2 CASSLDIKGTGELFF TGTGCCAGCAGCTTAGATATTAAGGGAACCGGGGAGCTGTTTTTT
TRBJ2-1 . TRBD1 TRBV5-6 CASTRGTGGYNEQFF TGTGCCAGCACCCGCGGGACAGGGGGGTACAATGAGCAGTTCTTC
TRBJ2-5 . TRBD2 TRBV11-2 CASSLGASGPYQETQYF TGTGCCAGCAGCTTAGGAGCTAGCGGCCCGTACCAAGAGACCCAGTACTTC
TRBJ2-1 . TRBD1 TRBV6-5 CASSRGQGPYNEQFF TGTGCCAGCAGCCGGGGACAGGGGCCCTACAATGAGCAGTTCTTC
TRBJ2-5 . . TRBV7-6 CASSQGTFQETQYF TGTGCCAGCAGCCAGGGGACTTTTCAAGAGACCCAGTACTTC
TRBJ2-2 few TRBD2 TRBV10-2 CASSGEGVGNTGELFF TGCGCCAGCAGTGGGGAGGGAGTGGGGAACACCGGGGAGCTGTTTTTT
TRBJ2-2 . . TRBV7-3 CASSPSYGGTGELFF TGTGCCAGCAGCCCCTCCTATGGGGGCACCGGGGAGCTGTTTTTT
TRBJ2-1 . TRBD2 TRBV5-1 CASNLGGTTLHEQFF TGCGCCAGCAACCTTGGGGGGACTACATTGCATGAGCAGTTCTTC
TRBJ2-7 . TRBD1 TRBV5-1 CASSLVTGVPYEQYF TGCGCCAGCAGCTTGGTGACAGGGGTCCCCTACGAGCAGTACTTC
TRBJ2-7 . . TRBV6-6 CASSYSQGSYEQYF TGTGCCAGCAGTTATAGCCAGGGGAGCTACGAGCAGTACTTC